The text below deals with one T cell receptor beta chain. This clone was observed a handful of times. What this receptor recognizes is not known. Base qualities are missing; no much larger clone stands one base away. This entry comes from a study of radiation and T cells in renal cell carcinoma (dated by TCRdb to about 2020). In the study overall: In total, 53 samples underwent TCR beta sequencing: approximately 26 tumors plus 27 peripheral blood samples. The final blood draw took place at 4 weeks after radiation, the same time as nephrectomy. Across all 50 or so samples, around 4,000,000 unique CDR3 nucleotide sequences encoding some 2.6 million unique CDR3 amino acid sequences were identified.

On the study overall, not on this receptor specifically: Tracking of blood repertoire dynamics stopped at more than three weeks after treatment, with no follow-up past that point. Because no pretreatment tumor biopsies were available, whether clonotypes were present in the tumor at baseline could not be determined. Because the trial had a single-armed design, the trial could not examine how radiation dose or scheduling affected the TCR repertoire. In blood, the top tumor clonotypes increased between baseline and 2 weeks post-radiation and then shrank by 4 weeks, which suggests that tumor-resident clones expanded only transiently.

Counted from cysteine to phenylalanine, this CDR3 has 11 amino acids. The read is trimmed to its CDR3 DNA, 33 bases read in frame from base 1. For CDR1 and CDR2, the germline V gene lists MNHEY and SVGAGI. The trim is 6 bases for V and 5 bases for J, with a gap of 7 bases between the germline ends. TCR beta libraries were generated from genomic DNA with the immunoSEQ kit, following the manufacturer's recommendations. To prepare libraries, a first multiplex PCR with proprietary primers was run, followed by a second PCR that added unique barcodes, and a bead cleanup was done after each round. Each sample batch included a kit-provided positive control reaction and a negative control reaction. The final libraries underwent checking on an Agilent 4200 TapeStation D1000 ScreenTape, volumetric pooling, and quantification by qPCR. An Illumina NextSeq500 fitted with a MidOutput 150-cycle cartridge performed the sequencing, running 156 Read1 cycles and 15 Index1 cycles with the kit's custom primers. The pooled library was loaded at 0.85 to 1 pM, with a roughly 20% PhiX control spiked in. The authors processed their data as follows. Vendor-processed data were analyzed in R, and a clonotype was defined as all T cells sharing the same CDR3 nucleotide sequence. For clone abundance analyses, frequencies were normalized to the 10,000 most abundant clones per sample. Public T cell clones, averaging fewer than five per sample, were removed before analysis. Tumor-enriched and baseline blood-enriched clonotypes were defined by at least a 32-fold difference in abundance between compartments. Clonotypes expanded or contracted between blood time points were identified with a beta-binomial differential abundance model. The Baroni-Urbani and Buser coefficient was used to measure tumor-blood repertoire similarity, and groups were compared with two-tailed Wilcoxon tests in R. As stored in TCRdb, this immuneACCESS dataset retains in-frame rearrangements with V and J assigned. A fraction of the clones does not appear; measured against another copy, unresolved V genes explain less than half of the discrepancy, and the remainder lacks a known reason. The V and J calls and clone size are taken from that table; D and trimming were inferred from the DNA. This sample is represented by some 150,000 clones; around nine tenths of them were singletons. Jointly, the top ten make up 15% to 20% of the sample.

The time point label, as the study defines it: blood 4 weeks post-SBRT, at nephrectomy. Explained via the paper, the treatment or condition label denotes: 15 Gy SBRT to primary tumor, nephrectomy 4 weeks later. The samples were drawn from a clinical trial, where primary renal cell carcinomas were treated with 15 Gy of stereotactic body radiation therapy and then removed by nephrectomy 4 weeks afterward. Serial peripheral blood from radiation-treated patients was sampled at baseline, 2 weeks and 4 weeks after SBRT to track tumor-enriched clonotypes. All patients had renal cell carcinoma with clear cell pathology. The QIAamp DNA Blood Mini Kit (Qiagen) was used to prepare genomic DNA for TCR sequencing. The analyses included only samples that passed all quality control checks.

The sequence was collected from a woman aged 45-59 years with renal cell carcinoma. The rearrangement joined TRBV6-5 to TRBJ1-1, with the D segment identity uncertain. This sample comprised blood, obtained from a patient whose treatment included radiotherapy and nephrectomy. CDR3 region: CASRDVTEAFF. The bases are TGTGCCAGCAGGGATGTAACTGAAGCTTTCTTT.